This T cell receptor beta chain came from a study of cytomegalovirus exposure and HLA in healthy donors. Notes on the study in general: In a later analysis, donors in an Asian-associated ancestry cluster reportedly had fewer N-insertions in productive TCRs than the cohort mean.

Healthy bone marrow donors made up the cohort. The CDR3 runs 15 residues. Germline values: CDR1 SGHRS, CDR2 YFSETQ. V lost 4 bases, J lost 0 bases, and 11 bases lay in between. Worth noting for this clone: Its antigen remains unidentified.

60 Vbeta and 13 Jbeta primers were used in PCR. Using immunoSEQ multiplex PCR, the repertoire was profiled, and TCRdb retains in-frame clones only, with some absent. Altogether 150,000 to 200,000 clones are present, about 65% being singletons, with the ten largest covering 4% to 5.5%. The TCR comes from a woman aged 18-29 years in good health and CMV-seropositive. Material for sequencing was PBMCs. The V gene is TRBV5-1, the J gene TRBJ2-4, with D possibly being TRBD1 (5 bases). CDR3 residues: CASSVDRLAKNIQYF. The DNA of the CDR3 is TGCGCCAGCAGCGTAGACAGACTAGCCAAAAACATTCAGTACTTC.